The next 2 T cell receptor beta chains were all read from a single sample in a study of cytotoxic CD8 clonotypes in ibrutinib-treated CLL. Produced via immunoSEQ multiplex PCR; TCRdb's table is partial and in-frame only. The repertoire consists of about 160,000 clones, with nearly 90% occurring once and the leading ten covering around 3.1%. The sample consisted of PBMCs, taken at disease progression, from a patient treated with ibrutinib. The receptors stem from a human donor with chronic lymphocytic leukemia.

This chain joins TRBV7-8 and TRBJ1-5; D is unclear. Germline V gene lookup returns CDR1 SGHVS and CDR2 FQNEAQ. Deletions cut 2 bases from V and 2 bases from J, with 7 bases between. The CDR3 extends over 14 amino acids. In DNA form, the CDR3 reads TGTGCCAGCAGCTTATCTGATGGCAATCAGCCCCAGCATTTT. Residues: CASSLSDGNQPQHF.

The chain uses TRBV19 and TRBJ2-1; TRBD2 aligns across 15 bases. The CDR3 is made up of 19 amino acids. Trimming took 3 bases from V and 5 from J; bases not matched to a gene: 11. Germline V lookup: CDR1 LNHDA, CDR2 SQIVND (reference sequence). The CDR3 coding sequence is TGTGCCAGTAGTATCACCCCCGGACTAGCGGGAGGGGCTCACAATGAGCAGTTCTTC. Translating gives CASSITPGLAGGAHNEQFF.